This T cell receptor (beta chain) was recovered during a study of blood T cell repertoires in COVID-19. Across the whole study: Researchers got acute and convalescent COVID-19 samples from the United States, Italy and Spain. PBMCs, B-cell-depleted T cells, or T cells were the source of the cDNA or gDNA that made up the material.

Germline values: CDR1 MNHEY, CDR2 SVGEGT. The CDR3 contains 16 residues. The V and J ends lost 6 bases and 2 bases, in that order; junction bases with no gene match: 10. In the source study's methods: Amplification from reference gene primers served as the basis for estimated nucleated cell counts. The assay was immunoSEQ multiplex PCR, and TCRdb's table has in-frame clones only and misses some. V, J and clone size are taken as reported in that table, and D and trimming were inferred from the DNA itself. The sample contains over 60,000 clones, approximately 79% of which appear only once. The sample holds one count of this clone.

The chain links TRBV6-2 or TRBV6-3 to TRBJ1-3, with 7 bases aligning to TRBD1. Sequencing input: peripheral blood. This receptor was obtained from a man older than 75 with active COVID-19. This CDR3 is CASSLLRDSTGNTIYF. In DNA form, the CDR3 reads TGTGCCAGCAGCCTCCTCCGGGACAGTACTGGAAACACCATATATTTT.